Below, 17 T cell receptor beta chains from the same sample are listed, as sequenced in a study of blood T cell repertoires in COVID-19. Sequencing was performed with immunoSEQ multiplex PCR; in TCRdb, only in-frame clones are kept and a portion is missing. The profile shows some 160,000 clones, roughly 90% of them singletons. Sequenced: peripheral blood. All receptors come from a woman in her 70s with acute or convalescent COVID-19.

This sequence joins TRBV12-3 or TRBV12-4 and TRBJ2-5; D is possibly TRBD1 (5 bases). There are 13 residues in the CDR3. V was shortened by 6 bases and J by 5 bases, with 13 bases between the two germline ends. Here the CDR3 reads CASSLTVGETQYF. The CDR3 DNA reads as TGTGCCAGCAGCCTGACAGTAGGGGAGACCCAGTACTTC.

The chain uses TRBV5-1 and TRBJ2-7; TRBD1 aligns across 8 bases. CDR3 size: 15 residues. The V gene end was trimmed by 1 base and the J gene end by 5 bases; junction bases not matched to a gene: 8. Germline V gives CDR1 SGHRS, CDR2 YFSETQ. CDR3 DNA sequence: TGCGCCAGCAGCTTGAGGGACAGGATTGGTAACGAGCAGTACTTC. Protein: CASSLRDRIGNEQYF.

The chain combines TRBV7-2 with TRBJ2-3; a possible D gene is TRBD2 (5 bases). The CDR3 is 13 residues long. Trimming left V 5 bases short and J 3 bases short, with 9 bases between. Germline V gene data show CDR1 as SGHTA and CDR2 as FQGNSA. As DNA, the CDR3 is TGTGCCAGCAGCGGGAGTGGGACAGATACGCAGTATTTT. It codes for CASSGSGTDTQYF.

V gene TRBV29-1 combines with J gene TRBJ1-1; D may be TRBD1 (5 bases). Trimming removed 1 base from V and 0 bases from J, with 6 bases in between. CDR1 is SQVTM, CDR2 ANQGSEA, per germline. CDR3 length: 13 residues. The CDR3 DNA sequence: TGCAGCGTTGAAGCACAGGTGAACACTGAAGCTTTCTTT. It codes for CSVEAQVNTEAFF.

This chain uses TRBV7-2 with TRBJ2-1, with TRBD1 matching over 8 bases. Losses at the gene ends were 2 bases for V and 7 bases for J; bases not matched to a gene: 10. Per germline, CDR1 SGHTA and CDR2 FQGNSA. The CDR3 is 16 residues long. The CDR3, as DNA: TGTGCCAGCAGCTTAAGAGGACAGGGTGGGGGTAATGAGCAGTTCTTC. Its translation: CASSLRGQGGGNEQFF.

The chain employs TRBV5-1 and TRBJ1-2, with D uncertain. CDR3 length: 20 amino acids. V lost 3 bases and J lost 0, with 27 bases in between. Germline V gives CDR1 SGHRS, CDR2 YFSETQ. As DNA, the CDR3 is TGCGCCAGCAGCTCTGGGTCGGTTTCTCCCTTTGAGGGTGCTAACTATGGCTACACCTTC. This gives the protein CASSSGSVSPFEGANYGYTF.

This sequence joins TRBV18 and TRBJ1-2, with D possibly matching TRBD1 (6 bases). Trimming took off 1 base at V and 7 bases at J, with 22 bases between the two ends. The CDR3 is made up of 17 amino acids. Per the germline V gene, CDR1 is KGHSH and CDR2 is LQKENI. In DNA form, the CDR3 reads TGTGCCAGCTCACCACGTGGGGACGCAGGGGCCCCTAGTGGCTACACCTTC. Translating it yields CASSPRGDAGAPSGYTF. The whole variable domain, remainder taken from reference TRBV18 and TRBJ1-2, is NAGVMQNPRHLVRRRGQEARLRCSPMKGHSHVYWYRQLPEEGLKFMVYLQKENIIDESGMPKERFSAEFPKEGPSILRIQQVVRGDSAAYFCASSPRGDAGAPSGYTFGSGTRLTVV.

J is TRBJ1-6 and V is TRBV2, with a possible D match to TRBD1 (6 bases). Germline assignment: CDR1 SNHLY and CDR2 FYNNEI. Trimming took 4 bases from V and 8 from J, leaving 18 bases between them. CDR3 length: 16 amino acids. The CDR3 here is CASSGVGRDTDSPLHF. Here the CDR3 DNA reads TGTGCCAGCAGTGGCGTAGGCCGGGACACGGATTCACCCCTCCACTTT.

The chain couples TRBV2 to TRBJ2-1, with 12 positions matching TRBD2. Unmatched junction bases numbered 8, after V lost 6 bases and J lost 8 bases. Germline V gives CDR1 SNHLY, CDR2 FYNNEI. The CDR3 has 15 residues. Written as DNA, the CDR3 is TGTGCCAGCAGGCAGACTAGCGGGGGTTTCGATGAGCAGTTCTTC. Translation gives CASRQTSGGFDEQFF.

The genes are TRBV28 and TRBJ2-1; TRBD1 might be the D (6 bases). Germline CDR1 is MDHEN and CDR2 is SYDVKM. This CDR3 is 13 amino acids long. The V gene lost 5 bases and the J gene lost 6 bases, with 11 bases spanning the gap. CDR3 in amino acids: CASSKTGGNEQFF. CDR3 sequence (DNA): TGTGCCAGCAGTAAGACAGGAGGCAATGAGCAGTTCTTC.

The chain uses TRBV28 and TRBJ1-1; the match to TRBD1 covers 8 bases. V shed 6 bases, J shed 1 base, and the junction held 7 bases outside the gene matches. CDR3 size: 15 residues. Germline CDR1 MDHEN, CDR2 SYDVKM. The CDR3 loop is CASSPGQGKNTEAFF. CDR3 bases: TGTGCCAGCAGCCCCGGACAGGGAAAGAACACTGAAGCTTTCTTT.

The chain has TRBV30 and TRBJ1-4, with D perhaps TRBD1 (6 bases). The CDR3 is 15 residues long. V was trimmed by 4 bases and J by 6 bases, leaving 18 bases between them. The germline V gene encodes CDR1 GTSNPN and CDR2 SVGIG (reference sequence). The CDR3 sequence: CAWKPLGTPYEKLFF. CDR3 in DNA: TGTGCCTGGAAACCCCTCGGGACACCGTATGAAAAACTGTTTTTT.

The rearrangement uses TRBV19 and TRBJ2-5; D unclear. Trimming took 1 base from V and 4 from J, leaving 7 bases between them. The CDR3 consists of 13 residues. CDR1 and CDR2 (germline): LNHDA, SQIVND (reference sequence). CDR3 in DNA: TGTGCCAGTAGTATAGCAGCGAGAGAGACCCAGTACTTC. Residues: CASSIAARETQYF.

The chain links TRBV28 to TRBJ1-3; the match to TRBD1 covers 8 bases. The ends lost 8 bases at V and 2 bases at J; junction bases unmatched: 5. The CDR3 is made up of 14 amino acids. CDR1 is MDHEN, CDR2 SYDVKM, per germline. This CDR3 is CASAKQGAGNTIYF. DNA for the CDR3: TGTGCCAGCGCTAAACAGGGGGCTGGAAACACCATATATTTT.

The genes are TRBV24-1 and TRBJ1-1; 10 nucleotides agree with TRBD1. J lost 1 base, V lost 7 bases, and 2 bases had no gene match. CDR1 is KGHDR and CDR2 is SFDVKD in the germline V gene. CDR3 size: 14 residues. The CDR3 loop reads CATRGTGENTEAFF. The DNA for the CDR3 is TGTGCCACCAGAGGGACAGGGGAGAACACTGAAGCTTTCTTT.

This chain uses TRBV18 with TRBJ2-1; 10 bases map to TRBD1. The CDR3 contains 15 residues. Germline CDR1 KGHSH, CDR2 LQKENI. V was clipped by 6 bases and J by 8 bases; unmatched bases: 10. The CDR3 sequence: CASSLGTGDRDEQFF. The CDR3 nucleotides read TGTGCCAGCTCTTTAGGGACAGGGGACAGGGATGAGCAGTTCTTC.

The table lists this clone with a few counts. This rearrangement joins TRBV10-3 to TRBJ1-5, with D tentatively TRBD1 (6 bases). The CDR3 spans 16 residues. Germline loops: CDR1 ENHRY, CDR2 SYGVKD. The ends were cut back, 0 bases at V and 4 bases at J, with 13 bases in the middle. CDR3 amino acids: CAISESIRGGNQPQHF. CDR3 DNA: TGTGCCATCAGTGAGTCGATCAGGGGTGGTAATCAGCCCCAGCATTTT.